The T cell receptor beta chain described here comes from a study of T-cell memory formation after mild COVID-19 (dated by TCRdb to the early 2020s). With regard to the full study: TCR sequence clusters from the two donors were found to be largely donor specific. In two donors, T-cell clones that expanded and contracted after mild COVID-19 were tracked by sequencing TCRalpha and TCRbeta repertoires over time. The cohort comprised two young, previously healthy adult volunteers, one female and one male.

Study-level results and caveats: Clones contracting from day 15 to 85 had balanced CD4/CD8 phenotypes, while a second wave expanding from day 15 to 37 was biased towards CD4+. Contracting CD4+ clones were found mainly in CM and EM memory subsets, while CD8+ clones were enriched in EMRA. SARS-CoV-2 specificity was not confirmed for the second-wave clones peaking on day 37. The detection of some responding clones in pre-infection memory suggests that pre-existing cross-reactive memory T cells joined the SARS-CoV-2 response. The study covered only a couple of mild cases, and larger cohorts including severe cases with pre-infection samples were considered necessary.

Ficoll-Paque density gradient centrifugation was used to isolate PBMCs. This clonotype was observed a handful of times. Its antigen remains undetermined. Nothing much larger sits one base from this clone, and base qualities are not available. Sequencing instrument: Illumina NovaSeq 6000. Using 5'RACE with constant-segment primers, TCRalpha and TCRbeta cDNA libraries were constructed, with sample barcodes and unique molecular identifiers added in the process. RNA was extracted from every sample with Trizol reagent. Amplification of the libraries took two PCR steps, and the second step added a second sample barcode plus Illumina TruSeq adapters. Sequencing of libraries was performed on an Illumina NovaSeq with 2 x 150 bp paired-end reads. The source study handled its data this way. The reads were demultiplexed and collapsed into UMI-guided consensus sequences using migec v1.2.7. With mixcr v2.1.11, UMI consensuses were aligned to TRA and TRB V and J templates and assembled into clonotypes. A clonotype was counted as expanded or contracted only if both edgeR and NoisET called the change significant, with noise models trained on biological replicates. For edgeR calls, the thresholds were a false discovery rate-adjusted p below 0.01 and a log2 fold-change of 1. As an exploratory analysis of dynamics, PCA with hierarchical clustering was applied to max-normalized trajectories of the 1000 most abundant clonotypes. Separately sequenced CD4+ and CD8+ repertoires were used to assign the CD4 or CD8 phenotype of responding clones. The public reads were reprocessed in TCRdb via fastp at Q25 and MiXCR, keeping in-frame beta chains. Identical CDR3 protein sequences are pooled into one entry, listed with their most common genes and DNA. The V and J calls were not made by the authors but by TCRdb's processing. Here the sample has 100,000 to 150,000 distinct CDR3 sequences; about 6% occur a single time. Of the sample, around 2% is held by the ten largest clones.

Via the germline V gene (reference sequence), CDR1 is LNHNV and CDR2 YYDKDF. Counted from cysteine to phenylalanine, this CDR3 has 16 amino acids. The read is trimmed to its CDR3 DNA, 48 bases read in frame from base 1. Trimming at the junction amounts to 0 bases on V and 5 bases on J, and the germline ends lie 17 bases apart. The receptor's source is an adult woman who had mild COVID-19 (a few samples of this study predate the infection). The sample titles of this study are shuffled in the database, so cell type and time point are left out; the donor was told from shared clones. The rearranged chain carries TRBV15 and TRBJ2-7; 6 matching bases give a weak D call of TRBD2. The sequenced sample consisted of PBMCs or a T cell subset sorted from them (not recorded which). The DNA sequence is as follows: TGTGCCACCAGCAGAGATTCGGGGTTGGGGGGAAACGAGCAGTACTTC. Its amino acids are CATSRDSGLGGNEQYF.